This is a list of T cell receptor beta chains from one sample in a study of cytomegalovirus exposure and HLA in healthy donors. Produced via immunoSEQ multiplex PCR; TCRdb's table is partial and in-frame only. Of more than 95,000 clones listed, over 70% were seen once; the top ten hold 2.1%. The sequenced sample consisted of PBMCs. Source of these receptors: a young man in good health and CMV-seronegative. CDR3s include the opening cysteine and the closing phenylalanine or tryptophan. Fields, in order: CDR3 DNA, CDR3 protein, V gene, D gene, clone size, J gene. D genes are given only for firm matches. Only part of the rows carry a size: once, few, many, or a class if the clone is expanded.

CDR3nt: TGTGCCAGTAGTGTAAGCGGAACCACAGATACGCAGTATTTT
CDR3aa: CASSVSGTTDTQYF
v_gene: TRBV19
d_gene: NA
abundance: NA
j_gene: TRBJ2-3

CDR3nt: TGTGCCAGCAGTTACTCGGCACCTAACTATGGCTACACCTTC
CDR3aa: CASSYSAPNYGYTF
v_gene: TRBV6-6
d_gene: NA
abundance: few
j_gene: TRBJ1-2

CDR3nt: TGTGCCAGCAGCGTAGTACAGGGGAAAACTGAAGCTTTCTTT
CDR3aa: CASSVVQGKTEAFF
v_gene: TRBV9
d_gene: TRBD1
abundance: NA
j_gene: TRBJ1-1

CDR3nt: TGCGCCAGCAGGGCGGGCCTTTCCTACGAGCAGTACTTC
CDR3aa: CASRAGLSYEQYF
v_gene: TRBV5-1
d_gene: NA
abundance: NA
j_gene: TRBJ2-7

CDR3nt: TGTGCCAGCAGCTTGTCCGTTTCAGTCGCCTACACTGAAGCTTTCTTT
CDR3aa: CASSLSVSVAYTEAFF
v_gene: TRBV5-5
d_gene: NA
abundance: NA
j_gene: TRBJ1-1

CDR3nt: TGCGCCAGCAGTGAGAGCAGGGGGCTGGGTGAAAAACTGTTTTTT
CDR3aa: CASSESRGLGEKLFF
v_gene: TRBV10-2
d_gene: TRBD1
abundance: NA
j_gene: TRBJ1-4

CDR3nt: TGTGCCAGCAGTCCCGCGACAGGTTATACGCAGTATTTT
CDR3aa: CASSPATGYTQYF
v_gene: TRBV28
d_gene: NA
abundance: NA
j_gene: TRBJ2-3

CDR3nt: TGTGCCAGCAGCAAAGGTTCGGGACGGGGGATATCCTACGAGCAGTACTTC
CDR3aa: CASSKGSGRGISYEQYF
v_gene: TRBV21-1
d_gene: NA
abundance: once
j_gene: TRBJ2-7

CDR3nt: TGCGCCAGCAGGGGACAGAGTGACACTGAAGCTTTCTTT
CDR3aa: CASRGQSDTEAFF
v_gene: TRBV5-1
d_gene: TRBD1
abundance: NA
j_gene: TRBJ1-1

CDR3nt: TGCGCCAGCAGCTTGGCTGCGCTTGAAATCTCCTACAATGAGCAGTTCTTC
CDR3aa: CASSLAALEISYNEQFF
v_gene: TRBV5-1
d_gene: NA
abundance: NA
j_gene: TRBJ2-1

CDR3nt: TGTGCCGTCATACGGTTCTCACGCGGCAATCAGCCCCAGCATTTT
CDR3aa: CAVIRFSRGNQPQHF
v_gene: TRBV6-1
d_gene: NA
abundance: few
j_gene: TRBJ1-5

CDR3nt: TGTGCCATTCGACAGGATTTCTCTGGCTACACCTTC
CDR3aa: CAIRQDFSGYTF
v_gene: TRBV7-2
d_gene: NA
abundance: NA
j_gene: TRBJ1-2

CDR3nt: TGTGCCAGCAGACGGGACAGGTTGGTTCACTATGGCTACACCTTC
CDR3aa: CASRRDRLVHYGYTF
v_gene: TRBV6-1
d_gene: TRBD1
abundance: NA
j_gene: TRBJ1-2

CDR3nt: TGTGCCAGCAGCAAACAAGGAACAGGGGTCTACAATGAGCAGTTCTTC
CDR3aa: CASSKQGTGVYNEQFF
v_gene: TRBV21-1
d_gene: NA
abundance: NA
j_gene: TRBJ2-1

CDR3nt: TGTGCCAGCAGCTTCCCGGGACAGGGGGCAACAAATAATTCACCCCTCCACTTT
CDR3aa: CASSFPGQGATNNSPLHF
v_gene: TRBV7-2
d_gene: TRBD1
abundance: NA
j_gene: TRBJ1-6

CDR3nt: TGTGCCAGCAGCCGGAGAGGACAGGGGGACTCTGAAGCTTTCTTT
CDR3aa: CASSRRGQGDSEAFF
v_gene: TRBV7-2
d_gene: TRBD1
abundance: once
j_gene: TRBJ1-1

CDR3nt: TGTGCCAGCATAGATCAAGTGAACACTGAAGCTTTCTTT
CDR3aa: CASIDQVNTEAFF
v_gene: TRBV2
d_gene: NA
abundance: NA
j_gene: TRBJ1-1

CDR3nt: TGCGCCAGCAGCTTGGGCGGGGGGGGTCAAGAGACCCAGTACTTC
CDR3aa: CASSLGGGGQETQYF
v_gene: TRBV5-1
d_gene: TRBD2
abundance: NA
j_gene: TRBJ2-5

CDR3nt: TGCGCCAGCAGCCGACCCACACTACAGGGGGCCAACACTGAAGCTTTCTTT
CDR3aa: CASSRPTLQGANTEAFF
v_gene: TRBV4-1
d_gene: TRBD1
abundance: few
j_gene: TRBJ1-1

CDR3nt: TGTGCCAGCAGGCGGGACTTCTACAATGAGCAGTTCTTC
CDR3aa: CASRRDFYNEQFF
v_gene: TRBV28
d_gene: NA
abundance: NA
j_gene: TRBJ2-1

CDR3nt: TGTGCCAGCAGCTCACTACAGAACACTGAAGCTTTCTTT
CDR3aa: CASSSLQNTEAFF
v_gene: TRBV6-5
d_gene: NA
abundance: NA
j_gene: TRBJ1-1

CDR3nt: TGTGCCAGCAGCCAAGATACCGAGCGGGAGACCCAGTACTTC
CDR3aa: CASSQDTERETQYF
v_gene: TRBV4-2
d_gene: NA
abundance: NA
j_gene: TRBJ2-5

CDR3nt: TGTGCCAGCAGTTTATTGATGGGGGGCGGGGAGCTGTTTTTT
CDR3aa: CASSLLMGGGELFF
v_gene: TRBV28
d_gene: NA
abundance: NA
j_gene: TRBJ2-2

CDR3nt: TGTGCCAGCAGTGGGTTGGGAGCGGGAGATAGGTCCTACGAGCAGTACTTC
CDR3aa: CASSGLGAGDRSYEQYF
v_gene: TRBV28
d_gene: TRBD2
abundance: NA
j_gene: TRBJ2-7

CDR3nt: TGTGCCAGCAGTTACTCGCAGCGCTTTAACACTGAAGCTTTCTTT
CDR3aa: CASSYSQRFNTEAFF
v_gene: TRBV6-5
d_gene: NA
abundance: few
j_gene: TRBJ1-1

CDR3nt: TGTGCCAGCAGCACATGGGACAGGGGGCCTCACGGCTACACCTTC
CDR3aa: CASSTWDRGPHGYTF
v_gene: TRBV28
d_gene: TRBD1
abundance: NA
j_gene: TRBJ1-2

CDR3nt: TGTGCCAGCAGTTACCTTAATGAAAAACTGTTTTTT
CDR3aa: CASSYLNEKLFF
v_gene: TRBV6-6
d_gene: NA
abundance: NA
j_gene: TRBJ1-4

CDR3nt: TGTGCCAGCGTACTAAACACTGAAGCTTTCTTT
CDR3aa: CASVLNTEAFF
v_gene: TRBV6-1
d_gene: NA
abundance: NA
j_gene: TRBJ1-1

CDR3nt: TGTGCCAGCAGCTTATTGGAGGGAGTGACAGATACGCAGTATTTT
CDR3aa: CASSLLEGVTDTQYF
v_gene: TRBV7-9
d_gene: NA
abundance: NA
j_gene: TRBJ2-3

CDR3nt: TGTGCCATCAGTGAGTCCGGGACAGGGGACCTACAAGAGACCCAGTACTTC
CDR3aa: CAISESGTGDLQETQYF
v_gene: TRBV10-3
d_gene: TRBD1
abundance: NA
j_gene: TRBJ2-5

CDR3nt: TGTGCCAGCAGCGTAGAAATGGGGCGGGATTATGGCTACACCTTC
CDR3aa: CASSVEMGRDYGYTF
v_gene: TRBV9
d_gene: NA
abundance: NA
j_gene: TRBJ1-2

CDR3nt: TGTGCCAGCAGCCGAGGGTGGGGAGGGACCGGGGAGCTGTTTTTT
CDR3aa: CASSRGWGGTGELFF
v_gene: TRBV13
d_gene: TRBD2
abundance: once
j_gene: TRBJ2-2

CDR3nt: TGCGCCAGCAGTGTGGGGGGGCTGGGGTACGAGCAGTACTTC
CDR3aa: CASSVGGLGYEQYF
v_gene: TRBV10-2
d_gene: NA
abundance: NA
j_gene: TRBJ2-7

CDR3nt: TGTGCCTCCTCAACTCGGGGCAGGGGGAACACTGAAGCTTTCTTT
CDR3aa: CASSTRGRGNTEAFF
v_gene: TRBV30
d_gene: NA
abundance: NA
j_gene: TRBJ1-1

CDR3nt: TGTGCCAGCAGCCGATCAGCGAGTGGCAATCAGCCCCAGCATTTT
CDR3aa: CASSRSASGNQPQHF
v_gene: TRBV4-2
d_gene: NA
abundance: NA
j_gene: TRBJ1-5

CDR3nt: TGTGCCAGCAGCTTTACCGGGACTAGCGGAGAGACCCAGTACTTC
CDR3aa: CASSFTGTSGETQYF
v_gene: TRBV5-6
d_gene: TRBD2
abundance: NA
j_gene: TRBJ2-5

CDR3nt: TGTGCCAGCAGTGAATGGGTCGGGACTCCCGAGACCCAGTACTTC
CDR3aa: CASSEWVGTPETQYF
v_gene: TRBV25-1
d_gene: NA
abundance: NA
j_gene: TRBJ2-5

CDR3nt: TGTGCCAGCAGCCCGGGACTAGCGGGAACCGGGGAGCTGTTTTTT
CDR3aa: CASSPGLAGTGELFF
v_gene: TRBV7-8
d_gene: TRBD2
abundance: NA
j_gene: TRBJ2-2

CDR3nt: TGCGCCAGCAGTCCAGGGTACCAAGAGACCCAGTACTTC
CDR3aa: CASSPGYQETQYF
v_gene: TRBV5-1
d_gene: NA
abundance: NA
j_gene: TRBJ2-5

CDR3nt: TGTGCCAGCAGCAGCCCACAGGGCGCAGATACGCAGTATTTT
CDR3aa: CASSSPQGADTQYF
v_gene: TRBV5-4
d_gene: NA
abundance: NA
j_gene: TRBJ2-3

CDR3nt: TGTGCCAGCAGCGTAGGAGGGGGCATCAACACTGAAGCTTTCTTT
CDR3aa: CASSVGGGINTEAFF
v_gene: TRBV9
d_gene: TRBD1
abundance: NA
j_gene: TRBJ1-1

CDR3nt: TGTGCCAGCAGCCCCCGCCAGGGGGATTATCGATACTATGGCTACACCTTC
CDR3aa: CASSPRQGDYRYYGYTF
v_gene: TRBV13
d_gene: TRBD1
abundance: NA
j_gene: TRBJ1-2

CDR3nt: TGTGCCATCACCCCAGATTCGAACACTGAAGCTTTCTTT
CDR3aa: CAITPDSNTEAFF
v_gene: TRBV10-3
d_gene: NA
abundance: NA
j_gene: TRBJ1-1

CDR3nt: TGTGCCAGCAGCAATGGGGCGGCGGGATGGGAGACCCAGTACTTC
CDR3aa: CASSNGAAGWETQYF
v_gene: TRBV7-7
d_gene: NA
abundance: NA
j_gene: TRBJ2-5

CDR3nt: TGTGCCAGCAGCTCAGGGTTTGCCGGGGAGCTGTTTTTT
CDR3aa: CASSSGFAGELFF
v_gene: TRBV11-2
d_gene: NA
abundance: once
j_gene: TRBJ2-2

CDR3nt: TGCAGCGTGGGTCTCGAGCGTAATTCACCCCTCCACTTT
CDR3aa: CSVGLERNSPLHF
v_gene: TRBV29-1
d_gene: NA
abundance: NA
j_gene: TRBJ1-6

CDR3nt: TGTGCCAGCAGCAAAGGTAGGCAGGGTAGATGGTACGAGCAGTACTTC
CDR3aa: CASSKGRQGRWYEQYF
v_gene: TRBV21-1
d_gene: NA
abundance: NA
j_gene: TRBJ2-7

CDR3nt: TGTGCCAGCAGTCAAAGTCTCGACAGTCCCTACGAGCAGTACTTC
CDR3aa: CASSQSLDSPYEQYF
v_gene: TRBV28
d_gene: NA
abundance: NA
j_gene: TRBJ2-7

CDR3nt: TGCGCCAGCAGCTACGGACAGGGGGTTACATTCAATGAGCAGTTCTTC
CDR3aa: CASSYGQGVTFNEQFF
v_gene: TRBV5-1
d_gene: TRBD1
abundance: few
j_gene: TRBJ2-1

CDR3nt: TGTGCCAGCAGTTCAACAGGGGGCACTCAGCCCCAGCATTTT
CDR3aa: CASSSTGGTQPQHF
v_gene: TRBV6-5
d_gene: TRBD1
abundance: NA
j_gene: TRBJ1-5